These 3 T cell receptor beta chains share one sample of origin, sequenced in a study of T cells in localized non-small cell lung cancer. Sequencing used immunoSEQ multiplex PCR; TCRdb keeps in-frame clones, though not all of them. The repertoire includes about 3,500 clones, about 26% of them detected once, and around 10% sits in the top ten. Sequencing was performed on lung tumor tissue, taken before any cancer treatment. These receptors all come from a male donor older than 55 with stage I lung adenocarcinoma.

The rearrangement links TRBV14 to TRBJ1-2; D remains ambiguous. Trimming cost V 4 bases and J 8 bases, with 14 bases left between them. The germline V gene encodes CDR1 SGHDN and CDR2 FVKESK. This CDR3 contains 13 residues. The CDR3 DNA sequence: TGTGCCAGCAGCCGCGCGGGATTCGGCGGCTACACCTTC. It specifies CASSRAGFGGYTF. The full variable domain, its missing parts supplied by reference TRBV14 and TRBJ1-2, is EAGVTQFPSHSVIEKGQTVTLRCDPISGHDNLYWYRRVMGKEIKFLLHFVKESKQDESGMPNNRFLAERTGGTYSTLKVQPAELEDSGVYFCASSRAGFGGYTFGSGTRLTVV.

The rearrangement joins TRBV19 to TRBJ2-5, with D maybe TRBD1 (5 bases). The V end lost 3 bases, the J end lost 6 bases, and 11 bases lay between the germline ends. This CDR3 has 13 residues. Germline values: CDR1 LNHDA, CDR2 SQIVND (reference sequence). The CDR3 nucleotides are TGTGCCAGTAGTATGGGGCCCCGGCAGACCCAGTACTTC. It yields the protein CASSMGPRQTQYF.

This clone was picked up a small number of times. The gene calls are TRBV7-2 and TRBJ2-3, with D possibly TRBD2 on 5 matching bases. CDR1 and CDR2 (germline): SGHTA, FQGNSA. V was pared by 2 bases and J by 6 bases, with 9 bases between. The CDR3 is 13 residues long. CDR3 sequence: CASSLIQRDTQYF. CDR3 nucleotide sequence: TGTGCCAGCAGCTTAATCCAGCGGGATACGCAGTATTTT.